These T cell receptor beta chains were read from a single sample in a study of a mutant IDH1 vaccine in newly diagnosed glioma. Assay: immunoSEQ multiplex PCR; the TCRdb copy retains only in-frame clones and omits some. The repertoire holds 40,000 to 50,000 clones, with 65% to 90% as singletons. Their antigens are not known. This specimen consisted of PBMCs, obtained from a glioma patient whose treatment included an IDH1 peptide vaccine. The source is a man aged 18 to 35 with glioma. Some clones in this sample may be carry-over from other donors' samples. The CDR3 runs from the conserved cysteine through the conserved F or W. D genes are given only for firm matches. Clone size, where shown, is once, few, many, or a class for clones that have expanded.

NA	NA	TRBJ1-2	TRBV13	TGTGCCAGCAGCCCGGGGCCCGATTCTAACTATGGCTACACCTTC	CASSPGPDSNYGYTF
NA	NA	TRBJ1-1	TRBV11-1	TGTGCCAGCAGCTTAGCGGACAGTGAAGCTTTCTTT	CASSLADSEAFF
NA	TRBD2	TRBJ2-3	TRBV2	TGTGCCAGCAGTGGGGGACTAGCGGACACAGATACGCAGTATTTT	CASSGGLADTDTQYF
NA	NA	TRBJ1-2	TRBV30	TGTGCCTGGAGTCGACAGTCGAACGGCTACACCTTC	CAWSRQSNGYTF
NA	NA	TRBJ2-5	TRBV23-1	TGCGCCAGCAGTCAGGCGGGGACAGTCCAAGAGACCCAGTACTTC	CASSQAGTVQETQYF
NA	NA	TRBJ1-2	TRBV29-1	TGCAGCGTCGTGGACAGCCAGGGGTCCTATGGCTACACCTTC	CSVVDSQGSYGYTF
NA	NA	TRBJ2-6	TRBV29-1	TGCAGCGTTGAGGGCGGGGTTAGCTCTGGGGCCAACGTCCTGACTTTC	CSVEGGVSSGANVLTF
NA	NA	TRBJ1-1	TRBV10-3	TGTGCCATCAGTGAGGGGCAGGGCCTGGGGTCTTTTGTAAAGATGAACACTGAAGCTTTCTTT	CAISEGQGLGSFVKMNTEAFF
NA	NA	TRBJ1-1	TRBV18	TGTGCCAGCTCACCCGACCGTTTGAGGGAGATGAACACTGAAGCTTTCTTT	CASSPDRLREMNTEAFF
NA	NA	TRBJ1-1	TRBV5-5	TGTGCCAGCAGCTGGAGGGATACTGAAGCTTTCTTT	CASSWRDTEAFF
NA	NA	TRBJ1-6	TRBV27	TGTGCCAGCAGTTTATACCGGGACATCCTTCAGGGAAATTCACCCCTCCACTTT	CASSLYRDILQGNSPLHF
once	NA	TRBJ1-1	TRBV5-1	TGCGCCAGCAGCTTGGATTTGGGCGACACTGAAGCTTTCTTT	CASSLDLGDTEAFF
once	NA	TRBJ2-7	TRBV29-1	TGCAGCGTTGTTGGGCCAACCTACGAGCAGTACTTC	CSVVGPTYEQYF
NA	NA	TRBJ1-5	TRBV5-1	TGCGCCAGCAGCTTCCGGGACCCAAGAGATCAGCCCCAGCATTTT	CASSFRDPRDQPQHF
NA	TRBD1	TRBJ1-2	TRBV2	TGTGCCAGCTGGGGGAGATCGACAGGGCCCTCGGAATCTAACTATGGCTACACCTTC	CASWGRSTGPSESNYGYTF
NA	TRBD1	TRBJ1-2	TRBV27	TGTGCCAGCAGCACCGGGACAGTAGCTAACTATGGCTACACCTTC	CASSTGTVANYGYTF
NA	TRBD2	TRBJ2-7	TRBV18	TGTGCCAGCTCACCTACTAGCGGGTACTACGAGCAGTACTTC	CASSPTSGYYEQYF
NA	TRBD1	TRBJ1-6	TRBV15	TGTGCCACCAGCATAAATCGACAGGGAGATTCACCCCTCCACTTT	CATSINRQGDSPLHF
NA	NA	TRBJ1-5	TRBV19	TGTGCCAGTAGCCTCTGGGCATTCGGGCAGCCCCAGCATTTT	CASSLWAFGQPQHF